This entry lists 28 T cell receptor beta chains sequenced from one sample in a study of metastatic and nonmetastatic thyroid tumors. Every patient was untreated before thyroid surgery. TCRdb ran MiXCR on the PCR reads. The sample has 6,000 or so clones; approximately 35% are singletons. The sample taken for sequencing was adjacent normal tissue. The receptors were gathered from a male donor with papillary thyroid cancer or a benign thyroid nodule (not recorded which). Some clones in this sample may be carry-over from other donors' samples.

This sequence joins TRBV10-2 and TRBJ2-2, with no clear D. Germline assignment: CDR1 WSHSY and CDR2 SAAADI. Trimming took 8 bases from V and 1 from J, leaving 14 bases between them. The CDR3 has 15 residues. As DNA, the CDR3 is TGCGCCAGCGGGTCCTCCGCCCAGAACACCGGGGAGCTGTTTTTT. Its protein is CASGSSAQNTGELFF.

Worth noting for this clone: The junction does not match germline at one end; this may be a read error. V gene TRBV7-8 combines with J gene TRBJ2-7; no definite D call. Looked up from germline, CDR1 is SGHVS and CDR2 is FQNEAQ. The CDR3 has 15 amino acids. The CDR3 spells CAGSPGRYVTYEQYF. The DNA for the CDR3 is TGTGCCGGCAGCCCCGGTCGGTACGTAACCTACGAGCAGTACTTC.

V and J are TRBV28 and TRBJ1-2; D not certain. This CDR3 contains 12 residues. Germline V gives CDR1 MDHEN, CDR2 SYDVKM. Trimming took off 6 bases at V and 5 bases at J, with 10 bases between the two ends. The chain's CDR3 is CASRGGRYGYTF. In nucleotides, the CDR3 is TGTGCCAGCAGAGGAGGAAGATATGGCTACACCTTC.

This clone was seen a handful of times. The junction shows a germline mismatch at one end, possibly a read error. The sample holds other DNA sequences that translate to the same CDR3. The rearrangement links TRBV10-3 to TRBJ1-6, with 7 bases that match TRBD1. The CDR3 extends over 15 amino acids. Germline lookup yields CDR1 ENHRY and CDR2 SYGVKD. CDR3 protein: CATSAGTAYNSPLHF. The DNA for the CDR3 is TGTGCCACCAGTGCCGGGACAGCTTATAATTCACCACTCCACTTT.

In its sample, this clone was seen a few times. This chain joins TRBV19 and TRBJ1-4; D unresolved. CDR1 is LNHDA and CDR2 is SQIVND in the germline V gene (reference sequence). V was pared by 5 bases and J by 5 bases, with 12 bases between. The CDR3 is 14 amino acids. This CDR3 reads CASSLGWQNEKLFF. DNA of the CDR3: TGTGCCAGTAGTCTGGGGTGGCAGAATGAAAAACTGTTTTTT.

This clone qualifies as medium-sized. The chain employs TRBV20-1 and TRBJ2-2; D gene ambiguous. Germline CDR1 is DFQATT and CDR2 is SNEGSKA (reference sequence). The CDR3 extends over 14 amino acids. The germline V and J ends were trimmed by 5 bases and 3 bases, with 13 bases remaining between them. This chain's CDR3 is CSAAVGPHTGELFF. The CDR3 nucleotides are TGCAGTGCTGCCGTGGGTCCTCACACCGGGGAGCTGTTTTTT.

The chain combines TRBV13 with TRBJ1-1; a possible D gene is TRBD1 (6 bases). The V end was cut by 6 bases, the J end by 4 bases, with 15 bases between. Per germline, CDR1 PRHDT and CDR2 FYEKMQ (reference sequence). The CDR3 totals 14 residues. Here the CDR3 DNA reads TGTGCCAGCAGGACAACAGGGATGGGCACTGAAGCTTTCTTT. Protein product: CASRTTGMGTEAFF.

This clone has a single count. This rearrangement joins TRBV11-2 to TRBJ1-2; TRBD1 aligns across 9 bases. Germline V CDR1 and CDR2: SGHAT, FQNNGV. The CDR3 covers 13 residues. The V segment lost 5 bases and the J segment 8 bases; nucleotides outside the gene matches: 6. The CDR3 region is CASSPGTGKGYTF. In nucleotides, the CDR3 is TGTGCCAGCAGCCCCGGGACAGGGAAGGGCTACACCTTC.

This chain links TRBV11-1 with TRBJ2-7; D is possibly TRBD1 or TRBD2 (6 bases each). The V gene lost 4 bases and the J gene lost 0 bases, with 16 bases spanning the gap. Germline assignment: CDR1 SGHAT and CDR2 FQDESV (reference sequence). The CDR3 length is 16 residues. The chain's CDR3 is CASSSPGAGSSYEQYF. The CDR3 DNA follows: TGTGCCAGCAGCTCCCCAGGGGCCGGGAGCTCCTACGAGCAGTACTTC.

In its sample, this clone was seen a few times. The CDR3 spells CASSELDRVGQPQHF. Here the CDR3 DNA reads TGTGCCAGCAGTGAACTGGACAGGGTCGGTCAGCCCCAGCATTTT. J is TRBJ1-5 and V is TRBV2, with 8 bases identical to TRBD1. The CDR3 extends over 15 amino acids. The J segment lost 6 bases and the V segment lost 2 bases, leaving 6 bases of the junction unmatched. Germline CDR1 is SNHLY and CDR2 is FYNNEI.

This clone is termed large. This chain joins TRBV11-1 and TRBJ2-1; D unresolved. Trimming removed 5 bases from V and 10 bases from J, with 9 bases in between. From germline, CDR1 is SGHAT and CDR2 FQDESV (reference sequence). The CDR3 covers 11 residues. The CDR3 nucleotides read TGTGCCAGCAGCCACCCCGGAGAGCAGTTCTTC. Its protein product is CASSHPGEQFF.

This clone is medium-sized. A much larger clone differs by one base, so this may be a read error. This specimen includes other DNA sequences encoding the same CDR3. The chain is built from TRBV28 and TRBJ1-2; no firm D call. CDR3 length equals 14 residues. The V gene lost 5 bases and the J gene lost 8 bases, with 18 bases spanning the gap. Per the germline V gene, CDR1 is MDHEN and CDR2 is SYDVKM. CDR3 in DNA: TGTGCCAGCAGTCTAGTTAGCGGGCTATGGGGCTACACCTTC. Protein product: CASSLVSGLWGYTF.

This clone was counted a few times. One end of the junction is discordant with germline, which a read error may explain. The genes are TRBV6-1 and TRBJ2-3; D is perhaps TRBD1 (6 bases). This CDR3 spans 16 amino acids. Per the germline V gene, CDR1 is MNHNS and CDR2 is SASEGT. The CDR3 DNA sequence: TGTGCCAGCAGGAACTACAGGGTCTCGGCGAGAGATACGAAGTATTTT. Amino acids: CASRNYRVSARDTKYF.

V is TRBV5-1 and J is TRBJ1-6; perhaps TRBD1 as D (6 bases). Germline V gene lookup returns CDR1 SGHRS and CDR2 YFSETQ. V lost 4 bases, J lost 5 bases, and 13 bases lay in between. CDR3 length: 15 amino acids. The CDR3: CASSPTGTHNSPLHF. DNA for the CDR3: TGCGCCAGCAGCCCTACAGGGACCCATAATTCACCCCTCCACTTT.

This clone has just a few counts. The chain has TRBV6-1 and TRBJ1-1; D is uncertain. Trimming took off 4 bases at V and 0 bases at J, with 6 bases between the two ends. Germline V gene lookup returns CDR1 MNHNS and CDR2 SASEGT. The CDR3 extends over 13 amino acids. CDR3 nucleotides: TGTGCCAGCAGTGTAACAGTGAACACTGAAGCTTTCTTT. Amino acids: CASSVTVNTEAFF.

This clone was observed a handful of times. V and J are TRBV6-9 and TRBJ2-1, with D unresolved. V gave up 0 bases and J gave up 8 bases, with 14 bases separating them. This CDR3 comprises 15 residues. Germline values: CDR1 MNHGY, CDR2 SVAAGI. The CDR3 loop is CASSYSSHQAHEQFF. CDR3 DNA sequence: TGTGCCAGCAGTTATTCTAGCCATCAGGCGCATGAGCAGTTCTTC.

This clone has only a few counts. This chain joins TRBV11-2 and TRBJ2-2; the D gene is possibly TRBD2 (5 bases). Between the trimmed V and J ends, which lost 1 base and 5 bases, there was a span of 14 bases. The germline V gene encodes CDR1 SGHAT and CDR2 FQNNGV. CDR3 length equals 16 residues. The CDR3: CASSLVSSSGTGELFF. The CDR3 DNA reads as TGTGCCAGCAGCTTAGTCTCTAGCTCGGGGACCGGGGAGCTGTTTTTT.

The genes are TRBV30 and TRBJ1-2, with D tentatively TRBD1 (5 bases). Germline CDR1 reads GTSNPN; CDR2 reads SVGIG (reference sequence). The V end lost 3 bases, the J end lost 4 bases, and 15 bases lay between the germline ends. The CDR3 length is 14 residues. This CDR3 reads CAWRTLEGFYGYTF. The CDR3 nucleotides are TGTGCCTGGAGGACACTGGAGGGGTTCTATGGCTACACCTTC.

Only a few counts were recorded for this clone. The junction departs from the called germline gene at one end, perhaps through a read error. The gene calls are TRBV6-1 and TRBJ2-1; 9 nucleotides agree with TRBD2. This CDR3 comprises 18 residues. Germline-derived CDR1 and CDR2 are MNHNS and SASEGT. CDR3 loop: CARSENSIQATSGNEQFF. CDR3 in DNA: TGTGCCAGAAGTGAAAACAGCATCCAGGCAACTAGCGGGAATGAGCAGTTCTTC.

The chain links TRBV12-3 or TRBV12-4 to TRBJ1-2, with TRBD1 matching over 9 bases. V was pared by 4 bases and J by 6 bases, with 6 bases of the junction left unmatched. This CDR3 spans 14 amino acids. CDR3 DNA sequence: TGTGCCAGCAGTTGCCTCCGGGACAGGGATGGCTACACCTTC. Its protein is CASSCLRDRDGYTF.

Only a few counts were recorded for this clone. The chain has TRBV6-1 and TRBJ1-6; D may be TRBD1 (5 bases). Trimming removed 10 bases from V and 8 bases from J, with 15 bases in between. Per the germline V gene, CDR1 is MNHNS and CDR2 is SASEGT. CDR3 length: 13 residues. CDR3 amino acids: CATRTRVDSPLHF. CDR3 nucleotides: TGTGCCACCCGGACCAGGGTGGATTCACCCCTCCACTTT.

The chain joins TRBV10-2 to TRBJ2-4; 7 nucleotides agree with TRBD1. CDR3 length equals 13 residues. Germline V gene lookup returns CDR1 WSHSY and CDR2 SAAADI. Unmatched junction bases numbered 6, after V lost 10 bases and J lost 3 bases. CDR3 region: CATSRGNKNIQYF. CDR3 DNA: TGCGCCACCAGCAGGGGGAACAAAAACATTCAGTACTTC.

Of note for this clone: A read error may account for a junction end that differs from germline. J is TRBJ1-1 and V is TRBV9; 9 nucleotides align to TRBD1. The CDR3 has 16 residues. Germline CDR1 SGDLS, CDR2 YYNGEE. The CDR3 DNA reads TGTGCCAGCAGCGCAGATCCGGGACAGGGCGTCAATGAAGATTTCTTT. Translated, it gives CASSADPGQGVNEDFF.

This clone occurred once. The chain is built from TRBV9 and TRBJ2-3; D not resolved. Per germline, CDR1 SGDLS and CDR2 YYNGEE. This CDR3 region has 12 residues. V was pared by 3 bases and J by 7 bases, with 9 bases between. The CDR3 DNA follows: TGTGCCAGCAGCGGCAATGGGTATACGCAGTATTTT. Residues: CASSGNGYTQYF.

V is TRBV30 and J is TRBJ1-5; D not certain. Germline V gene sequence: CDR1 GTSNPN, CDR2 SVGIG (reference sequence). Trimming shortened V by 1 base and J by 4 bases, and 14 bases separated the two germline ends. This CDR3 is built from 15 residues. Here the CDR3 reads CAWSEMDGTNQPQHF. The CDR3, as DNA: TGTGCCTGGAGTGAAATGGACGGAACTAATCAGCCCCAGCATTTT.

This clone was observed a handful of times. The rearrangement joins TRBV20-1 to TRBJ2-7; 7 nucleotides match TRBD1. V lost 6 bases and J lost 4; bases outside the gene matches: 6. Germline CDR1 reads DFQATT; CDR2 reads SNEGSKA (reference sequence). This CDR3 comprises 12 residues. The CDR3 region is CSARDRRYEQYF. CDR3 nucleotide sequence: TGCAGTGCCAGGGACAGACGTTACGAGCAGTACTTC.

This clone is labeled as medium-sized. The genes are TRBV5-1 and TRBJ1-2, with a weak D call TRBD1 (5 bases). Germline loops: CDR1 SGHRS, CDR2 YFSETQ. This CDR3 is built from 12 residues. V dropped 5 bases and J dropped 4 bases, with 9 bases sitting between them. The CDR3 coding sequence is TGCGCCAGCAGTCAAGACAGCTATGGCTACACCTTC. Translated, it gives CASSQDSYGYTF.

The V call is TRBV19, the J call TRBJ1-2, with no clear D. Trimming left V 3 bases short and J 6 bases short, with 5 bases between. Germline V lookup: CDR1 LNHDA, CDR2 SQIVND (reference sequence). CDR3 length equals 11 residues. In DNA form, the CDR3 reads TGTGCCAGTAGTATGTTTGATGGCTACACCTTC. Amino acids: CASSMFDGYTF.